This T cell receptor beta chain was documented in a study of CD8 T cells in ankylosing spondylitis. Trimming removed 1 base from V and 4 bases from J; junction bases left unmatched: 4. CDR1 is LGHDT and CDR2 is YNNKEL in the germline V gene (reference sequence). The CDR3 is 15 residues long. Quantitative 5'-RACE was performed with molecular barcodes, and it yielded the TCR beta libraries. TCRdb re-called the 5' RACE reads with MiXCR, one entry per CDR3 protein. Among about 280,000 distinct CDR3 sequences, about 20% were seen once, and the ten largest hold about 8%. Worth noting for this clonotype: The antigen is undetermined.

General study points: Seven or eight highly homologous variants formed a TCR beta motif that appeared characteristic of ankylosing spondylitis blood. A subset of motif variants has previously been described in the synovial fluid and blood of reactive arthritis.

The sample taken for sequencing was blood, either unsorted or a sorted T cell fraction (not recorded which). The source is a male donor with ankylosing spondylitis or in good health (not recorded which). V usage is TRBV3-1 and J usage is TRBJ2-1; 7 bases map to TRBD2. In nucleotides, the CDR3 is TGTGCCAGCAGCCAAGTGGGGGGGGGATACAATGAGCAGTTCTTC. Encoded protein: CASSQVGGGYNEQFF.